The next 11 T cell receptor beta chains were all read from a single sample in a study of molecular identifiers for immune sequencing clone quantification. TCRdb used MiXCR to reprocess the PCR reads, holding one entry per CDR3 protein. The table records nearly 55,000 distinct CDR3 sequences, about a third of them present only once. Sequences were obtained from naive CD8+ T cells from blood, with Jurkat cell RNA spiked in. As to subset: FACS-sorted CD8+CD4-CCR7+CD45RA+ naive T cells. These receptors came from a human donor in good health. Some libraries in this study had Jurkat cell RNA spiked in.

This clonotype occurred a few times. The J gene is TRBJ2-7, the V gene TRBV24-1; D might be TRBD2 (5 bases). The CDR3 is 12 residues long. The V and J ends lost 5 bases and 7 bases respectively, with 11 bases between them. Germline assignment: CDR1 KGHDR and CDR2 SFDVKD. CDR3 in amino acids: CATSALGLEQYF. The CDR3 DNA reads TGTGCCACCAGTGCCCTTGGACTTGAGCAGTACTTC.

This clonotype was seen ten or more times. DNA for the CDR3: TGTGCCAGCAGCTCGCAGGGGGAAAAACTGTTTTTT. Its translation is CASSSQGEKLFF. This chain joins TRBV11-2 and TRBJ1-4, with D possibly TRBD1 on 6 matching bases. This CDR3 is built from 12 residues. Trimming cost V 4 bases and J 8 bases, with 8 bases left between them. CDR1 SGHAT and CDR2 FQNNGV come from the germline V gene.

This clonotype was observed a single time. This may stem from a read error, because a much larger clone lies one nucleotide away. V usage is TRBV7-2 and J usage is TRBJ1-6; D ambiguous. This CDR3 is 16 amino acids long. Germline V gene lookup returns CDR1 SGHTA and CDR2 FQGNSA. V dropped 5 bases and J dropped 6 bases, with 17 bases sitting between them. As DNA, the CDR3 is TGTGCCAGCAGCAACCATAGTGGCAGCTTTAATTCACCCCTCCACTTT. Encoded protein: CASSNHSGSFNSPLHF.

Regarding this clonotype: Given a much more abundant clone one base away, this may be a read error. V and J are TRBV9 and TRBJ2-7, with D possibly TRBD1 on 5 matching bases. The CDR3 contains 14 residues. Germline assignment: CDR1 SGDLS and CDR2 YYNGEE. In DNA, the CDR3 is TGTGCCTGCAGCCCCTACCCGACAGTAACCGAGCAGTACTTC. Translation gives CACSPYPTVTEQYF.

About this clonotype itself: Possible read error: a much larger clone is one base away. The chain uses TRBV20-1 and TRBJ1-6, with 9 nucleotides matching TRBD1. V was clipped by 3 bases and J by 11 bases; unmatched bases: 11. The CDR3 has 15 residues. Germline V gene lookup returns CDR1 DFQATT and CDR2 SNEGSKA (reference sequence). In DNA form, the CDR3 reads TGCAGTGCTAGGGCCGGGACAGGGAGGCGGGCACCCCTCCACTTT. The encoded protein is CSARAGTGRRAPLHF.

The chain uses TRBV9 and TRBJ2-7; D is undetermined. Germline loops: CDR1 SGDLS, CDR2 YYNGEE. The CDR3 totals 14 residues. V was shortened by 4 bases and J by 5 bases, with 16 bases between the two germline ends. The CDR3 DNA reads as TGTGCCAGCAGCATACTCGGAATAAACGACGAGCAGTACTTC. Translating it yields CASSILGINDEQYF.

The rearrangement uses TRBV4-3 and TRBJ2-5; no clear D. The CDR3 is 13 residues long. V lost 0 bases and J 6 bases, leaving 8 bases between the germline ends. Germline assignment: CDR1 LGHNA and CDR2 YSLEER. The CDR3 DNA reads TGCGCCAGCAGCCAAGACGGCTGGCAGACCCAGTACTTC. It codes for CASSQDGWQTQYF.

In the case of this clonotype: The CDR3 end shows no conserved phenylalanine or tryptophan, and so a read error is likely. The rearrangement uses TRBV7-8 and TRBJ2-1, with 8 bases aligning to TRBD2. The J call may be mistaken, given a closer DNA end match to TRBJ2-7. Germline lookup yields CDR1 SGHVS and CDR2 FQNEAQ. CDR3 length: 18 residues. The CDR3 DNA follows: TGTGCCAGCAGCTTACCCACCCAGGGACTAGAGTACAACAATGAGCAGTACATC. Protein sequence: CASSLPTQGLEYNNEQYI.

This clonotype has at least ten counts. The chain combines TRBV29-1 with TRBJ2-7; no definite D call. This CDR3 is 13 amino acids long. CDR1 and CDR2 (germline): SQVTM, ANQGSEA. Trimming shortened V by 1 base and J by 3 bases, and 10 bases separated the two germline ends. Here the CDR3 reads CSVEGVRGYEQYF. The CDR3 DNA reads as TGCAGCGTTGAAGGGGTTAGAGGCTACGAGCAGTACTTC.

This clonotype was counted a single time. The junction and the germline gene differ at one end; a read error may be behind it. This chain joins TRBV28 and TRBJ2-5; D assignment may be TRBD1 or TRBD2 (5 bases each). The CDR3 consists of 14 residues. Looked up from germline, CDR1 is MDHEN and CDR2 is SYDVKM. CDR3 coding DNA: TGTGCCAGCAGTCCCTATGGAAGGGGAGAGACCCTGTACTTC. This codes for CASSPYGRGETLYF.

By frequency in the sample, this clonotype is medium-sized. At one end the junction does not follow the germline gene, possibly because of a read error. The chain has TRBV12-3 or TRBV12-4 and TRBJ2-5; D uncertain. The CDR3 is 11 amino acids. This CDR3 is CASSLGETQYF. The CDR3 DNA reads as TGCGCCAGCAGCTTGGGAGAGACCCAGTACTTC.